This T cell receptor (beta chain) was observed in a study of T cells after yellow fever vaccination. There are a few counts of this clonotype. Its antigen is still unknown. Findings and limits, study-wide: The bulk population could contribute abundant contaminating clonotypes to FACS-sorted repertoires.

One entry per CDR3 protein results from TCRdb running MiXCR on the 5' RACE reads. The top ten clones hold 17% of a sample with about 350,000 distinct CDR3 sequences, 8.1% of them seen once. V was trimmed by 3 bases and J by 5 bases, leaving 9 bases between them. The germline gives CDR1 MNHEY, CDR2 SMNVEV (reference sequence). The CDR3 spans 13 residues. The sequence was collected from a man aged 18 to 35 who received the YFV17D yellow fever vaccine. Sequencing was performed on PBMCs, taken 35 to 50 days after the first yellow fever vaccination. V usage is TRBV27 and J usage is TRBJ2-3; maybe TRBD2 (5 bases). This chain's CDR3 is CASSLYRGDTQYF. CDR3 sequence (DNA): TGTGCCAGCAGTTTGTACCGGGGAGATACGCAGTATTTT.